The 23 T cell receptor beta chains given below trace back to one sample, sequenced in a study of preoperative IRX-2 immunotherapy in early breast cancer. Using immunoSEQ multiplex PCR, the repertoire was profiled, and TCRdb retains in-frame clones only, with some absent. The sample shows roughly 3,500 clones, approximately 80% of them seen only once. Treatment described: preoperative locoregional IRX-2 cytokine immunotherapy. The sample was tumor tissue, taken before IRX-2 immunotherapy. These receptors were collected from a human donor with breast cancer.

The CDR3: CATSRPTGGGQPQHF. CDR3 sequence (DNA): TGTGCCACCAGCAGGCCTACAGGGGGAGGCCAGCCCCAGCATTTT. The chain is built from TRBV15 and TRBJ1-5; 8 positions match TRBD1. The CDR3 is 15 amino acids. J lost 7 bases, V lost 3 bases, and 8 bases had no gene match. In germline, CDR1 is LNHNV, CDR2 YYDKDF (reference sequence).

This clone came up once. The gene calls are TRBV30 and TRBJ2-1; 7 bases fit TRBD2. The CDR3 totals 16 residues. Germline loops: CDR1 GTSNPN, CDR2 SVGIG (reference sequence). Unmatched junction bases numbered 8, after V lost 2 bases and J lost 1 base. Written as DNA, the CDR3 is TGTGCCTGGAGTTCTTGGCGGGAGCCATCCTACAATGAGCAGTTCTTC. Residues: CAWSSWREPSYNEQFF.

The chain joins TRBV6-8 to TRBJ1-2; possibly TRBD1 for D (6 bases). Germline loops: CDR1 MNHGY, CDR2 SAAAGT. CDR3 length: 15 residues. V lost 2 bases, J lost 8 bases, and 18 bases lay in between. The chain's CDR3 is CASSYGAGRGSGYTF. CDR3 nucleotide sequence: TGTGCCAGCAGTTACGGGGCAGGCAGGGGATCCGGCTACACCTTC.

The chain employs TRBV19 and TRBJ2-1; D is unresolved. Germline V gene lookup returns CDR1 LNHDA and CDR2 SQIVND (reference sequence). This CDR3 contains 14 residues. V lost 3 bases and J lost 3, with 9 bases in between. CDR3 nucleotides: TGTGCCAGTAGTATGGGTGGGAACTACAATGAGCAGTTCTTC. As protein: CASSMGGNYNEQFF.

J is TRBJ2-7 and V is TRBV28; 10 bases are shared with TRBD1. This CDR3 has 14 amino acids. Germline trimming cut 8 bases from V and 6 bases from J; bases unmatched to any gene: 10. The germline CDR1 and CDR2 sequences are MDHEN and SYDVKM. The CDR3 DNA reads as TGTGCCAGCGCCGCGGGGGACAGGGGTCTCGAGCAGTACTTC. This codes for CASAAGDRGLEQYF.

The chain employs TRBV11-3 and TRBJ1-4; 8 bases map to TRBD1. After removal of 5 bases from V and 5 bases from J, the junction contained 7 bases not matched to a gene. CDR1 is SGHNT, CDR2 YENEEA, per germline. This CDR3 contains 15 residues. CDR3 loop: CASSPRQGLNEKLFF. CDR3 bases: TGTGCCAGCAGCCCCCGACAGGGGTTAAATGAAAAACTGTTTTTT.

This clone was seen once. The rearrangement links TRBV11-3 to TRBJ2-5; possibly TRBD1 for D (5 bases). V was cut by 8 bases and J by 5 bases, with 27 bases left in between. The CDR3 covers 17 residues. Germline assignment: CDR1 SGHNT and CDR2 YENEEA. The CDR3 region is CASRSQGRPLAPETQYF. The CDR3 DNA sequence: TGTGCCAGCCGATCGCAGGGTCGACCTCTCGCTCCGGAGACCCAGTACTTC.

This clone has just one count. The J gene is TRBJ2-3, the V gene TRBV12-5; D perhaps matches TRBD2 (5 bases). The CDR3 runs to 12 residues. From germline, CDR1 is LGHNT and CDR2 FRNRAP. The CDR3 here is CASGYSTDTQYF. In nucleotides, the CDR3 is TGTGCCAGCGGCTACAGCACAGATACGCAGTATTTT.

This clone was recorded only once. V and J are TRBV19 and TRBJ1-2; tentative D call: TRBD1 (5 bases). V dropped 5 bases and J dropped 4 bases, with 20 bases sitting between them. Germline V gene lookup returns CDR1 LNHDA and CDR2 SQIVND (reference sequence). The CDR3 length is 16 residues. CDR3: CASSPPYQGASYGYTF. The CDR3 nucleotides are TGTGCCAGTAGTCCGCCTTACCAGGGAGCTTCCTATGGCTACACCTTC.

V is TRBV28 and J is TRBJ2-3; 12 bases fit TRBD2. CDR3 size: 17 residues. Germline CDR1 is MDHEN and CDR2 is SYDVKM. Germline trimming cut 5 bases from V and 5 bases from J; bases unmatched to any gene: 11. The CDR3 DNA follows: TGTGCCAGCAGTCTTCTAGCGGGAGGGCCAGGTATAGATACGCAGTATTTT. Protein sequence: CASSLLAGGPGIDTQYF.

This clone appeared a single time. The J gene is TRBJ2-7, the V gene TRBV11-3; either TRBD1 or TRBD2 may supply D (5 bases each). Trimming removed 4 bases at V and 0 bases at J, with 13 bases between. Germline V gives CDR1 SGHNT, CDR2 YENEEA. This CDR3 region has 15 residues. This CDR3 reads CASSSNQGPSYEQYF. The CDR3 DNA follows: TGTGCCAGCAGCTCGAATCAGGGACCCTCCTACGAGCAGTACTTC.

The J gene is TRBJ1-2, the V gene TRBV5-1, with D uncertain. CDR1 is SGHRS and CDR2 is YFSETQ in the germline V gene. The V end lost 4 bases, the J end lost 4 bases, and 14 bases lay between the germline ends. The CDR3 is 14 amino acids. Here the CDR3 DNA reads TGCGCCAGCAGCCCAGAACCCCACGGCTATGGCTACACCTTC. It translates to CASSPEPHGYGYTF.

The chain couples TRBV19 to TRBJ2-7, with TRBD2 matching 9 bases. CDR1 and CDR2 from the germline V gene are LNHDA and SQIVND (reference sequence). The V and J ends lost 5 bases and 4 bases, in that order; junction bases with no gene match: 3. The CDR3 spans 13 residues. CDR3 nucleotide sequence: TGTGCCAGTAGTTGGCGGGAGGGGTACGAGCAGTACTTC. As protein: CASSWREGYEQYF. The full variable domain, its missing parts supplied by reference TRBV19 and TRBJ2-7, is DGGITQSPKYLFRKEGQNVTLSCEQNLNHDAMYWYRQDPGQGLRLIYYSQIVNDFQKGDIAEGYSVSREKKESFPLTVTSAQKNPTAFYLCASSWREGYEQYFGPGTRLTVT.

The chain carries TRBV6-8 and TRBJ2-7, with 12 bases fitting TRBD2. The CDR3 spans 15 residues. V trimming: 4 bases; J trimming: 1 base; junction bases outside the gene matches: 2. CDR1 MNHGY and CDR2 SAAAGT come from the germline V gene. The CDR3 spells CASSLGLAGSYEQYF. The CDR3 DNA follows: TGTGCCAGCAGTTTGGGACTAGCGGGTTCCTACGAGCAGTACTTC.

The rearrangement joins TRBV19 to TRBJ2-3; D ambiguous. Germline V gene sequence: CDR1 LNHDA, CDR2 SQIVND (reference sequence). V shed 4 bases and J shed 3 bases, with 8 bases lying between them. The CDR3 runs to 13 residues. Here the CDR3 DNA reads TGTGCCAGTAGTAAAAAGGGAACAGATACGCAGTATTTT. Protein sequence: CASSKKGTDTQYF.

This chain joins TRBV11-3 and TRBJ1-2; the D gene is possibly TRBD1 (5 bases). Trimming took 6 bases from V and 3 from J, leaving 20 bases between them. The CDR3 is 16 amino acids. The V gene's germline CDR1 is SGHNT and CDR2 YENEEA. The CDR3 spells CASSRRVVGQHYGYTF. CDR3 DNA: TGTGCCAGCAGTCGTAGGGTAGTTGGACAACACTATGGCTACACCTTC. Full variable domain (rest looked up from reference TRBV11-3 and TRBJ1-2): EAGVVQSPRYKIIEKKQPVAFWCNPISGHNTLYWYLQNLGQGPELLIRYENEEAVDDSQLPKDRFSAERLKGVDSTLKIQPAELGDSAVYLCASSRRVVGQHYGYTFGSGTRLTVV.

The rearrangement joins TRBV12-5 to TRBJ2-1; 12 bases are a match to TRBD1. The CDR3 totals 18 residues. V lost 0 bases and J lost 2; bases outside the gene matches: 5. Germline CDR1 reads LGHNT; CDR2 reads FRNRAP. The CDR3 loop is CASGLVLGQGATYNEQFF. The CDR3 bases are TGTGCTAGTGGTTTGGTACTGGGACAGGGGGCTACCTACAATGAGCAGTTCTTC.

V is TRBV11-3 and J is TRBJ2-2; possible D gene TRBD1, 6 bases. Trimming pared 3 bases from V and 5 bases from J, leaving 13 bases between. The CDR3 runs 15 residues. The V gene's germline CDR1 is SGHNT and CDR2 YENEEA. CDR3 amino acids: CASSFSGGRTGELFF. In DNA, the CDR3 is TGTGCCAGCAGCTTTAGTGGGGGCAGAACCGGGGAGCTGTTTTTT.

This clone was recorded only once. The V gene is TRBV6-8, the J gene TRBJ2-7; 13 positions agree with TRBD2. Looked up from germline, CDR1 is MNHGY and CDR2 is SAAAGT. After removal of 0 bases from V and 5 bases from J, the junction contained 4 bases not matched to a gene. CDR3 length: 16 amino acids. The DNA of the CDR3 is TGTGCCAGCAGTTACTCTGGACTAGCGGGAGTCGACGAGCAGTACTTC. Translating it yields CASSYSGLAGVDEQYF.

This clone was found a few times. V usage is TRBV28 and J usage is TRBJ1-2, with D unclear. The CDR3 runs to 13 residues. Germline values: CDR1 MDHEN, CDR2 SYDVKM. V lost 4 bases and J lost 7, with 13 bases in between. Written as DNA, the CDR3 is TGTGCCAGCAGTTCTGGCAACACGGGTGGCTACACCTTC. Protein: CASSSGNTGGYTF.

The chain combines TRBV19 with TRBJ1-3, with TRBD1 as a possible D gene (5 bases). The CDR3 is 13 amino acids. V was pared by 8 bases and J by 8 bases, with 16 bases between. CDR1 and CDR2 (germline): LNHDA, SQIVND (reference sequence). CDR3 amino acids: CASGSRDVDTIYF. The CDR3 coding sequence is TGTGCCAGTGGATCCAGGGACGTCGACACCATATATTTT.

The chain employs TRBV28 and TRBJ2-7, with 7 bases that match TRBD1. Germline lookup yields CDR1 MDHEN and CDR2 SYDVKM. The CDR3 totals 15 residues. Trimming took 1 base from V and 5 from J; bases not matched to a gene: 8. In DNA form, the CDR3 reads TGTGCCAGCAGTTTATTTCTGACAGGGATGAACGAGCAGTACTTC. Its protein is CASSLFLTGMNEQYF. The full variable domain, completed using reference TRBV28 and TRBJ2-7, is DVKVTQSSRYLVKRTGEKVFLECVQDMDHENMFWYRQDPGLGLRLIYFSYDVKMKEKGDIPEGYSVSREKKERFSLILESASTNQTSMYLCASSLFLTGMNEQYFGPGTRLTVT.

This chain connects TRBV11-3 to TRBJ2-5, with 10 bases lining up with TRBD2. Germline assignment: CDR1 SGHNT and CDR2 YENEEA. This CDR3 is built from 15 residues. The V segment lost 5 bases and the J segment 10 bases; nucleotides outside the gene matches: 13. Here the CDR3 reads CASSRFPQGTSVQYF. The CDR3 bases are TGTGCCAGCAGCCGCTTCCCTCAGGGGACTAGCGTCCAGTACTTC.